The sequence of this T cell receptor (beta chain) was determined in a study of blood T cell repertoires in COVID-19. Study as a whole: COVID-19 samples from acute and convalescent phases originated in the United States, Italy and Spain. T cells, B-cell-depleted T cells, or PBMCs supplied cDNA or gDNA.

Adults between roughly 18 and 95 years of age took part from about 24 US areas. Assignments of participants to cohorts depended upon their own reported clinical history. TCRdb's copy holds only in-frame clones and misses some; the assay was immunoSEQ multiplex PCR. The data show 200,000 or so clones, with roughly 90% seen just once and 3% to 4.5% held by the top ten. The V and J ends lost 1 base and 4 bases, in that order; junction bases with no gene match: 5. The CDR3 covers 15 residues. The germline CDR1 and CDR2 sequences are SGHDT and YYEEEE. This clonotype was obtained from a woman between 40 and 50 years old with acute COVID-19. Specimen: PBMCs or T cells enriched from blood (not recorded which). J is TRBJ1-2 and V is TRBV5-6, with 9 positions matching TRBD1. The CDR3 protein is CASSLMGQGGYGYTF. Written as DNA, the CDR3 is TGTGCCAGCAGCTTGATGGGACAGGGAGGCTATGGCTACACCTTC.